The 10 T cell receptor beta chains given below trace back to one sample, sequenced in a study of response to subunit inactivated influenza vaccine (dated by TCRdb to the late 2010s). Library generation was performed with RT-PCR. Sequencing took place on an Illumina HiSeq 2500. TCRdb trimmed the raw reads at Q25, called clones with MiXCR and kept productive beta chains. Each record represents a unique CDR3 protein, reported with the most common genes and DNA among its rows. This sample has roughly 630,000 distinct CDR3 sequences in its table, and 13% to 15% of those were observed once. The ten largest clones capture 6.5% to 8% of the sample. The specimen comprised PBMCs from blood, sampled roughly 2 weeks before vaccination. All receptors derive from a man aged 45-60 years who received an inactivated influenza vaccine. Donor details come from another sample of the same person, matched by shared clones.

This clonotype was seen only a few times. The V gene is TRBV20-1, the J gene TRBJ2-1, with a possible D match to TRBD2 (5 bases). Trimming took 2 bases from V and 2 from J, leaving 10 bases between them. The germline gives CDR1 DFQATT, CDR2 SNEGSKA (reference sequence). The CDR3 sequence is 14 residues long. The CDR3 loop is CSARLGGPYNEQFF. CDR3 DNA sequence: TGCAGTGCTAGACTGGGCGGGCCCTACAATGAGCAGTTCTTC.

This clonotype was counted a few times. The chain combines TRBV6-2 or TRBV6-3 with TRBJ1-1, with 7 bases lining up with TRBD1. The CDR3 totals 16 residues. Unmatched junction bases numbered 13, after V lost 6 bases and J lost 3 bases. Looked up from germline, CDR1 is MNHEY and CDR2 is SVGEGT. CDR3 DNA sequence: TGTGCCAGCAGACCGGGACAGAGGCCAACATACACTGAAGCTTTCTTT. It specifies CASRPGQRPTYTEAFF.

The chain combines TRBV21-1 with TRBJ2-1; the D call of TRBD1 is as the table states it, not checked on the DNA. TRBV21-1 is classified as a pseudogene. This CDR3 is built from 16 residues. CDR3 residues: CASRTGQGVPYNEQFF. CDR3 in DNA: TGTGCCAGCAGGACCGGACAGGGGGTTCCCTACAATGAGCAGTTCTTC.

J is TRBJ2-5 and V is TRBV7-9, with 7 bases that match TRBD1. Germline trimming cut 5 bases from V and 1 base from J; bases unmatched to any gene: 7. This CDR3 has 15 residues. CDR1 and CDR2 (germline): SEHNR, FQNEAQ (reference sequence). CDR3 nucleotides: TGTGCCAGCAGCCATCTAGGGACAGCCCAAGAGACCCAGTACTTC. Its protein is CASSHLGTAQETQYF.

The chain recombines TRBV4-3 with TRBJ2-5, with D maybe TRBD2 (5 bases). V lost 0 bases to trimming and J lost 1 base, with 12 bases between them. The CDR3 covers 16 residues. The germline V gene encodes CDR1 LGHNA and CDR2 YSLEER. CDR3 sequence reads: CASSQEYGEFQETQYF. As DNA, the CDR3 is TGCGCCAGCAGCCAAGAATACGGGGAGTTCCAAGAGACCCAGTACTTC.

This sequence joins TRBV27 and TRBJ1-1; D possibly corresponds to TRBD1 (5 bases). The CDR3 loop spans 15 amino acids. Germline V CDR1 and CDR2: MNHEY, SMNVEV (reference sequence). V gave up 5 bases and J gave up 1 base, with 14 bases separating them. DNA of the CDR3: TGTGCCAGCAGTCCCGGGACTTCCCGGAACACTGAAGCTTTCTTT. Protein sequence: CASSPGTSRNTEAFF.

The chain recombines TRBV28 with TRBJ2-6; D call uncertain. Germline-derived CDR1 and CDR2 are MDHEN and SYDVKM. The V and J ends lost 7 bases and 0 bases respectively, with 10 bases between them. This CDR3 contains 15 residues. CDR3 bases: TGTGCCAGCAACAAACTTAGCTCTGGGGCCAACGTCCTGACTTTC. It is translated as CASNKLSSGANVLTF.

This sequence joins TRBV20-1 and TRBJ2-3, with 7 positions matching TRBD2. V was clipped by 6 bases and J by 3 bases; unmatched bases: 9. Germline V gives CDR1 DFQATT, CDR2 SNEGSKA (reference sequence). CDR3 length equals 14 residues. The CDR3 DNA sequence: TGCAGTGCCCCAGCGGGGACGGGAACAGATACGCAGTATTTT. It is translated as CSAPAGTGTDTQYF.

This clonotype was seen repeatedly, ten times or more. The chain is built from TRBV20-1 and TRBJ2-7; 9 nucleotides align to TRBD2. Germline V gene sequence: CDR1 DFQATT, CDR2 SNEGSKA (reference sequence). Trimming removed 2 bases from V and 0 bases from J; junction bases left unmatched: 5. This CDR3 comprises 15 residues. CDR3 bases: TGCAGTGCTAGAATTAGCGGGGGATCCTCCTACGAGCAGTACTTC. Translating it yields CSARISGGSSYEQYF.

This sequence joins TRBV12-3 or TRBV12-4 and TRBJ2-2; D is ambiguous. V was shortened by 2 bases and J by 4 bases, with 8 bases between the two germline ends. This CDR3 is built from 14 residues. CDR3 sequence: CASSLLGITGELFF. CDR3 DNA: TGTGCCAGCAGTTTATTGGGGATCACCGGGGAGCTGTTTTTT.